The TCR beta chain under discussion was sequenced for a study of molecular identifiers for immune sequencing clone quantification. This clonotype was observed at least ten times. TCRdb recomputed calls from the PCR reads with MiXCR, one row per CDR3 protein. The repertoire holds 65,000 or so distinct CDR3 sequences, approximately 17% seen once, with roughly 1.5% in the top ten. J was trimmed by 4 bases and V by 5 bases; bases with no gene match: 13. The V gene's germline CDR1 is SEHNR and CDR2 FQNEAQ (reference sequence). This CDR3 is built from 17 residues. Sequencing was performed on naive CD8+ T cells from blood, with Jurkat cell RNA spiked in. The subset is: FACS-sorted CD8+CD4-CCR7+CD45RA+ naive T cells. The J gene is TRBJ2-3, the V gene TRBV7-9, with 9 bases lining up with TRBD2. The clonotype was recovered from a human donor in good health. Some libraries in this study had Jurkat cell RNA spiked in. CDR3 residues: CASSGVGSGRTPDTQYF. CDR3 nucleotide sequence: TGTGCCAGCAGCGGGGTCGGAAGCGGGAGGACCCCAGATACGCAGTATTTT.